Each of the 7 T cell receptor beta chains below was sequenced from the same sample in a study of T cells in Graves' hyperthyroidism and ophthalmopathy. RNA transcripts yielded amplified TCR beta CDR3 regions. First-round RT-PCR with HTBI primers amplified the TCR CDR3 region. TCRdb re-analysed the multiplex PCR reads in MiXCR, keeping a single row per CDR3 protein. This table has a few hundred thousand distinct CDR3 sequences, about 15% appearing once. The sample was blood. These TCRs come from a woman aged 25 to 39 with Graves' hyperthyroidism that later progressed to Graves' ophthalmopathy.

The CDR3 is CASSPQTSEQYF. The CDR3 coding sequence is TGTGCCAGCAGCCCCCAGACTAGCGAGCAGTACTTC. The chain couples TRBV7-2 to TRBJ2-7; perhaps TRBD2 as D (6 bases). Germline CDR1 and CDR2: SGHTA and FQGNSA. The CDR3 runs 12 residues. V was clipped by 5 bases and J by 6 bases, with 11 bases between them.

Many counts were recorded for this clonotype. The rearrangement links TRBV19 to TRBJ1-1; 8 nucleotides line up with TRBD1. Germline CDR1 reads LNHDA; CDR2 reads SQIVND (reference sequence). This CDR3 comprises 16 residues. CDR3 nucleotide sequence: TGTGCTAGCAGTAGGGGCAGGGGGCTCTTCGGAACTGAAGCTTTCTTT. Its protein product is CASSRGRGLFGTEAFF. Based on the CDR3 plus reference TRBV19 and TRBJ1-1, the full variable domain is DGGITQSPKYLFRKEGQNVTLSCEQNLNHDAMYWYRQDPGQGLRLIYYSQIVNDFQKGDIAEGYSVSREKKESFPLTVTSAQKNPTAFYLCASSRGRGLFGTEAFFGQGTRLTVV.

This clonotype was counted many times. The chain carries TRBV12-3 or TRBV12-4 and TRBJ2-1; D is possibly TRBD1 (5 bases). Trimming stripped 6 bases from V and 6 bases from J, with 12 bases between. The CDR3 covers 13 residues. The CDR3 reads CASRQGSINEQFF. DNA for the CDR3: TGTGCCAGCAGGCAGGGTTCGATCAATGAGCAGTTCTTC.

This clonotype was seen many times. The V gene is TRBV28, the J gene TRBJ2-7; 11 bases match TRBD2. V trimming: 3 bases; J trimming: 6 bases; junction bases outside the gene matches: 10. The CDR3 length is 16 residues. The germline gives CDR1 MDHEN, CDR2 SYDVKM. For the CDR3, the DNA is TGTGCCAGCAGTTTGGTCCTTGGACTAGCGGGTTCCGAGCAGTACTTC. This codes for CASSLVLGLAGSEQYF. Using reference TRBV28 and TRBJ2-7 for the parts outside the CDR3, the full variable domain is DVKVTQSSRYLVKRTGEKVFLECVQDMDHENMFWYRQDPGLGLRLIYFSYDVKMKEKGDIPEGYSVSREKKERFSLILESASTNQTSMYLCASSLVLGLAGSEQYFGPGTRLTVT.

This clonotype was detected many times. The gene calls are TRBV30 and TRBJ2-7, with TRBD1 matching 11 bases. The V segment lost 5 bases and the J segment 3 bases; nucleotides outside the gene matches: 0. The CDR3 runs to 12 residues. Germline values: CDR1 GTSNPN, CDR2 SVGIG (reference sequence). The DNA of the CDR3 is TGTGCCTGGGGGACAGGGGGCTACGAGCAGTACTTC. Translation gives CAWGTGGYEQYF.

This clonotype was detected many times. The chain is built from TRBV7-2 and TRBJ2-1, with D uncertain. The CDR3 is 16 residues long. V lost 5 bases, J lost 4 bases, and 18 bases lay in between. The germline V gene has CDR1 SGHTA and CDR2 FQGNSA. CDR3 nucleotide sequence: TGTGCCAGCAGCCCCCTGGGAAGGGTATCTTACAATGAGCAGTTCTTC. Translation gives CASSPLGRVSYNEQFF.

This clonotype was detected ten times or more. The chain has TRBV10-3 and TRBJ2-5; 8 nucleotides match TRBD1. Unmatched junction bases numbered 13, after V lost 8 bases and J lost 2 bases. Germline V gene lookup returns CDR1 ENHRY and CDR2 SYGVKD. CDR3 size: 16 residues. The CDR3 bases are TGTGCCATCCAGAAAGGGACAGGCATATTACAAGAGACCCAGTACTTC. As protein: CAIQKGTGILQETQYF.